This T cell receptor (beta chain) emerged from a study of blood T cells in healthy people across ages. Combining a sample-barcoded 5' primer with a J-beta primer mix, a second PCR ran for roughly 7 to 11 cycles. Paired-end reads containing CDR3 totaled no fewer than 2.5 million for each sample. One entry per CDR3 protein results from TCRdb running MiXCR on the 5' RACE reads. This table holds roughly 1.5 million distinct CDR3 sequences, about 45% found once. The CDR3 extends over 17 amino acids. Trimming stripped 0 bases from V and 6 bases from J, with 18 bases between. The germline V gene has CDR1 LGHNA and CDR2 YNFKEQ.

The source is a woman between 18 and 29 years old in good health. The chain recombines TRBV4-2 with TRBJ2-1; perhaps TRBD2 as D (5 bases). The specimen sequenced was blood. The DNA for the CDR3 is TGTGCCAGCAGCCAAGAAGTTGAGGGTAGTAGGAGCAATGAGCAGTTCTTC. Translated: CASSQEVEGSRSNEQFF.